This record covers a single T cell receptor (beta chain). What it recognizes is unknown. This sample was included in a study of immune evolution from preneoplasia to lung adenocarcinoma. Clones were read by immunoSEQ multiplex PCR, and TCRdb kept only the in-frame ones, dropping some. In the table there are around 2,200 clones, 75% to 85% of which are singletons. Findings and caveats of the study: Normal lung had highest clonality; later lesions appeared denser, more diverse. Top clone share appeared to fall from AAH through AIS, MIA, adenocarcinoma. Compared with EGFR-mutant or double wild-type lesions, KRAS-mutant nodules were more clonal.

Premalignant or tumor cells were enriched by macro-dissection after pathologic assessment. The CDR3 totals 13 residues. J gave up 11 bases and V 7 bases, and 13 bases lay outside the gene matches. Germline CDR1 reads LNHDA; CDR2 reads SQIVND (reference sequence). The source material was FFPE minimally invasive lung adenocarcinoma tissue. J is TRBJ1-1 and V is TRBV19; 7 bases map to TRBD1. This TCR was recovered from a person aged 55-85 years with lung adenocarcinoma. The CDR3 region is CASIKQGSETAFF. For the CDR3, the DNA is TGTGCCAGTATCAAACAGGGGTCCGAGACGGCTTTCTTT.